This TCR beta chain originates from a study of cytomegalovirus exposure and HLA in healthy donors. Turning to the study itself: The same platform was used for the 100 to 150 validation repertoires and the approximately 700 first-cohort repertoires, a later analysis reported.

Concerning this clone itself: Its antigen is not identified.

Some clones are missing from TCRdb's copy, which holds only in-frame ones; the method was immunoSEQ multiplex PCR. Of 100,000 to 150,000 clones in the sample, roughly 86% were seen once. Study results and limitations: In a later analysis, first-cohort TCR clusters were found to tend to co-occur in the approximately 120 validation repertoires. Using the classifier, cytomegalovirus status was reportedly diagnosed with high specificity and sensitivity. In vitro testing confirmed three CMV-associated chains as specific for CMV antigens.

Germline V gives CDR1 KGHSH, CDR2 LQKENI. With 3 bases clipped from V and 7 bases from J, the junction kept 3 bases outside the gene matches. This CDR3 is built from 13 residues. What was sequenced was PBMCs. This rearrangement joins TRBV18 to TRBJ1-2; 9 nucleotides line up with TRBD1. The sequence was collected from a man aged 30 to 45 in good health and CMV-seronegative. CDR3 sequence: CASSPQDRGGYTF. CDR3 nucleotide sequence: TGTGCCAGCTCACCGCAGGACAGGGGTGGCTACACCTTC. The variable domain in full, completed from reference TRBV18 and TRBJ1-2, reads NAGVMQNPRHLVRRRGQEARLRCSPMKGHSHVYWYRQLPEEGLKFMVYLQKENIIDESGMPKERFSAEFPKEGPSILRIQQVVRGDSAAYFCASSPQDRGGYTFGSGTRLTVV.